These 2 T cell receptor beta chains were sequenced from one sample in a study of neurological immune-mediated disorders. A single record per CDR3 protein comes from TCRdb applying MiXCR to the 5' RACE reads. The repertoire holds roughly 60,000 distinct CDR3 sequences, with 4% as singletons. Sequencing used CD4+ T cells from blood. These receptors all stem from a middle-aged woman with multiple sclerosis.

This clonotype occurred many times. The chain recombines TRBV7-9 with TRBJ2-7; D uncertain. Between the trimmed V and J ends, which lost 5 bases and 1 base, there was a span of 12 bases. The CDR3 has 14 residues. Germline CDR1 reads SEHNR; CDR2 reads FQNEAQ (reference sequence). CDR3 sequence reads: CASSQSVKSYEQYF. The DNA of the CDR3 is TGTGCCAGCAGCCAAAGTGTAAAATCCTACGAGCAGTACTTC. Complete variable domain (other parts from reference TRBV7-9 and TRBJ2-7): DTGVSQNPRHKITKRGQNVTFRCDPISEHNRLYWYRQTLGQGPEFLTYFQNEAQLEKSRLLSDRFSAERPKGSFSTLEIQRTEQGDSAMYLCASSQSVKSYEQYFGPGTRLTVT.

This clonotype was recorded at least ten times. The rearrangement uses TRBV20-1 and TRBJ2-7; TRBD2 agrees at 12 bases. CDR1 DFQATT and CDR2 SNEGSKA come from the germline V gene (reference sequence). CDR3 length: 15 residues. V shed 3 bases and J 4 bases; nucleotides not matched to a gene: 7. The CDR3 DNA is TGCAGTGCTAGGATCGCTAGCGGGGGGGTATACGAGCAGTACTTC. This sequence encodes CSARIASGGVYEQYF.